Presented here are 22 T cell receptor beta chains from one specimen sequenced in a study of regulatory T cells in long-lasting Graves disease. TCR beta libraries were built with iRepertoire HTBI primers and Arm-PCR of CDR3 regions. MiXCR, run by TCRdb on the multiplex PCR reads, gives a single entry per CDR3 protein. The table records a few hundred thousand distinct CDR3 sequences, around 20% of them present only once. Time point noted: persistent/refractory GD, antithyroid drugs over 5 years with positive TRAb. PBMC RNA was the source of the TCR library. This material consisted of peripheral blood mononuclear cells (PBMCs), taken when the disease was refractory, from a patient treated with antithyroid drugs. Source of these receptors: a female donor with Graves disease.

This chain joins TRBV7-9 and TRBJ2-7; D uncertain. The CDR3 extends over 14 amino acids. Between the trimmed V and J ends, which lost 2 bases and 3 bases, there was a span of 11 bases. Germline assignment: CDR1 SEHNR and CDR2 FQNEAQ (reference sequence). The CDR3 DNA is TGTGCCAGCAGCTTAATGGACGGAATCTACGAGCAGTACTTC. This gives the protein CASSLMDGIYEQYF. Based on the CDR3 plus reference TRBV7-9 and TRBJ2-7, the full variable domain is DTGVSQNPRHKITKRGQNVTFRCDPISEHNRLYWYRQTLGQGPEFLTYFQNEAQLEKSRLLSDRFSAERPKGSFSTLEIQRTEQGDSAMYLCASSLMDGIYEQYFGPGTRLTVT.

CDR3 in amino acids: CATSEGRVATNEKLFF. CDR3 coding DNA: TGTGCCACCAGTGAAGGACGGGTTGCAACTAATGAAAAACTGTTTTTT. The chain has TRBV24-1 and TRBJ1-4, with unresolved D. Germline CDR1 reads KGHDR; CDR2 reads SFDVKD. With 4 bases removed from V and 0 bases from J, the gap between germline ends came to 11 bases. CDR3 length: 16 amino acids.

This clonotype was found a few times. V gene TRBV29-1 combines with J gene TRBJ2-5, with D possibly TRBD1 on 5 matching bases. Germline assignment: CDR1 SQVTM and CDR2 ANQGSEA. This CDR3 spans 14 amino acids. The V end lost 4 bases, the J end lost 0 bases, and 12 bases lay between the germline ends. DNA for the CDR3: TGCAGCGTTGTTGGCGACAGTGACCAAGAGACCCAGTACTTC. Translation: CSVVGDSDQETQYF.

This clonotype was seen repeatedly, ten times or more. The CDR3 DNA sequence: TGTGCCAGCAGTGTAGATAACAGTGACTCAGCCTCTACCCAGTACTTC. Amino acid sequence: CASSVDNSDSASTQYF. This chain links TRBV2 with TRBJ2-5; the D is unclear. CDR1 is SNHLY, CDR2 FYNNEI, per germline. The CDR3 covers 16 residues. Trimming removed 4 bases from V and 8 bases from J, with 23 bases in between.

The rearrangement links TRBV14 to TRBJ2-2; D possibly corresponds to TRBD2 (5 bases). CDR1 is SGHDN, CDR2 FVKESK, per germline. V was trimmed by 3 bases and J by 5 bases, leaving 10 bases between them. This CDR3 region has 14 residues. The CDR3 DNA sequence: TGTGCCAGCAGCCACAGGTCGGGGACCGGGGAGCTGTTTTTT. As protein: CASSHRSGTGELFF. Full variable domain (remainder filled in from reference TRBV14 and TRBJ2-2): EAGVTQFPSHSVIEKGQTVTLRCDPISGHDNLYWYRRVMGKEIKFLLHFVKESKQDESGMPNNRFLAERTGGTYSTLKVQPAELEDSGVYFCASSHRSGTGELFFGEGSRLTVL.

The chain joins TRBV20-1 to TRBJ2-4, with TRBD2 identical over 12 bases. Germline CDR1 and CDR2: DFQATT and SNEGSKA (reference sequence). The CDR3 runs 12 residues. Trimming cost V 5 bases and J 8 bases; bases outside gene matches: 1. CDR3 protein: CSASSGRDIQYF. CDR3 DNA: TGCAGTGCTTCTAGCGGGAGGGACATTCAGTACTTC.

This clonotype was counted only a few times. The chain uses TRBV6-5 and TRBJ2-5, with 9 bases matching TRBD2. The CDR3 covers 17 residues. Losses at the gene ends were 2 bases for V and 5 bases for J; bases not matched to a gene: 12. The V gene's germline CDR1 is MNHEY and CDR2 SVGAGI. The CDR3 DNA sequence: TGTGCCAGCAGTTACCGCTTAGGCGGGAGGGCCGATGAGACCCAGTACTTC. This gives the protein CASSYRLGGRADETQYF.

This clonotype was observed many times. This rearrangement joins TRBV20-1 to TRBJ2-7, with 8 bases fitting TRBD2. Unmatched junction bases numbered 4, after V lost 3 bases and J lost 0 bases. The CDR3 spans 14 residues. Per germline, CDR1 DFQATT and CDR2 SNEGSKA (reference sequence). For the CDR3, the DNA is TGCAGTGCTAGCACTAGCGGCGCCTCCTACGAGCAGTACTTC. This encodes CSASTSGASYEQYF.

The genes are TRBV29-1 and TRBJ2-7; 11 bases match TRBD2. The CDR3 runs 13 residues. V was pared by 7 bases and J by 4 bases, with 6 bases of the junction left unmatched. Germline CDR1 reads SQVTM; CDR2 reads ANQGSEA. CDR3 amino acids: CSALLAGVYEQYF. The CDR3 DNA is TGCAGCGCTCTACTAGCGGGAGTTTACGAGCAGTACTTC.

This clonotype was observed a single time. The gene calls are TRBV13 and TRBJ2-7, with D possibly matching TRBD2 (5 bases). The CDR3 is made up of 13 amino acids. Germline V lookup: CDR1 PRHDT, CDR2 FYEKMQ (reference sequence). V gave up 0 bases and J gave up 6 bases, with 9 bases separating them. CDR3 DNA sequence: TGTGCCAGCAGCTTAGGGGAGGAGGTCGAGCAGTACTTC. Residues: CASSLGEEVEQYF.

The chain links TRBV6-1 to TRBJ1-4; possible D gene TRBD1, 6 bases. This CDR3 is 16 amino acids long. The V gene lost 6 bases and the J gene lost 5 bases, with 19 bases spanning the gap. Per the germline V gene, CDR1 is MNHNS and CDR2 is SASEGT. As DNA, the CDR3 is TGTGCCAGCAGGAAGAATCAGGGGAAGGCAAATGAAAAACTGTTTTTT. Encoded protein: CASRKNQGKANEKLFF.

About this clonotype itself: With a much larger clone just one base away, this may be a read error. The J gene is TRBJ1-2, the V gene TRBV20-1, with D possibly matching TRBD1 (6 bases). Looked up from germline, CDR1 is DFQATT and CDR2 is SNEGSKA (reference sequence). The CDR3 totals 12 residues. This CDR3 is CSATGVLEGYAF. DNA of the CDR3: TGCAGTGCTACAGGGGTTTTGGAGGGCTACGCCTTC.

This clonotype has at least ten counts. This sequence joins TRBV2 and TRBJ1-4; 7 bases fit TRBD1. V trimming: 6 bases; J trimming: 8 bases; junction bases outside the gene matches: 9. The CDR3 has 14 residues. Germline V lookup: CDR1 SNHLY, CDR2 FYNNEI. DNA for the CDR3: TGTGCCAGCAGCCCCGGGACAGTGCTCGAAAAACTGTTTTTT. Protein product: CASSPGTVLEKLFF. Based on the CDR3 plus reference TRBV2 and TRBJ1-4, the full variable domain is EPEVTQTPSHQVTQMGQEVILRCVPISNHLYFYWYRQILGQKVEFLVSFYNNEISEKSEIFDDQFSVERPDGSNFTLKIRSTKLEDSAMYFCASSPGTVLEKLFFGSGTQLSVL.

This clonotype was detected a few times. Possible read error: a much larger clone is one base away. The CDR3, as DNA: TGTGCCAGCAGTGAAACCAGGGAAAGTCGAGCTTCCTTT. This encodes CASSETRESRASF. V and J are TRBV2 and TRBJ1-1, with D maybe TRBD1 (5 bases). The CDR3 spans 13 residues. Per germline, CDR1 SNHLY and CDR2 FYNNEI.

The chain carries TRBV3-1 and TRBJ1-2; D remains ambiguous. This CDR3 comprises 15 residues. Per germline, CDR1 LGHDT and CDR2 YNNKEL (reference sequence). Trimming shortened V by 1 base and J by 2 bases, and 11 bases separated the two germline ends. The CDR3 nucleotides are TGTGCCAGCAGCCAAGGATCTCAAACAAACTATGGCTACACCTTC. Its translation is CASSQGSQTNYGYTF.

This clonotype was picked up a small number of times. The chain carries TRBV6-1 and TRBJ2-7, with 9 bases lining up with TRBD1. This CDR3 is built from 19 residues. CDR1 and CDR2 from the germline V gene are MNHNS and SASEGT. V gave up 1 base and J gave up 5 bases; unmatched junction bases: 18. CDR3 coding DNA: TGTGCCAGCAGTGAAGTTTGGACAGGGGTTGCTCCCAGTGGCGACGAGCAGTACTTC. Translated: CASSEVWTGVAPSGDEQYF.

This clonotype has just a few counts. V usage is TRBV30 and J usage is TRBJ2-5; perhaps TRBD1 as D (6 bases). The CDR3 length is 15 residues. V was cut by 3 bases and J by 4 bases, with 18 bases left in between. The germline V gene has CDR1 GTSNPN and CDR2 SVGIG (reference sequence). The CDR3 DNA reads TGTGCCTGGAGACTACTGGACAGAAAGGGAGAGACCCAGTACTTC. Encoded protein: CAWRLLDRKGETQYF.

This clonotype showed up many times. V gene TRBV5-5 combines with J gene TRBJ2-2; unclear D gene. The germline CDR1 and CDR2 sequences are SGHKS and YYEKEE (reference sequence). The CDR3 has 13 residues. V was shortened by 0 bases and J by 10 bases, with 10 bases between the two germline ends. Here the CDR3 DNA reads TGTGCCAGCAGCTTGGGGGTCGAGGAGGAGCTGTTTTTT. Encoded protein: CASSLGVEEELFF.

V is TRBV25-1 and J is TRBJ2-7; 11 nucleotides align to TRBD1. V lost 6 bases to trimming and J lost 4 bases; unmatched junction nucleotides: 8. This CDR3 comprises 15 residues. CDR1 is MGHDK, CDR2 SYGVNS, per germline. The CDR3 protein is CASRMGTGGPYEQYF. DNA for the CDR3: TGTGCCAGCAGAATGGGGACAGGGGGACCTTACGAGCAGTACTTC.

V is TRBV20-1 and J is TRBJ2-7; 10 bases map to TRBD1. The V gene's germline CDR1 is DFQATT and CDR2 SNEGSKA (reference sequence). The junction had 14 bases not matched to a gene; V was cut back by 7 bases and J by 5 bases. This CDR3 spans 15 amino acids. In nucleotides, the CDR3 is TGCAGTGTCCTCTTACCGGGACAGGGGAACCACGAGCAGTACTTC. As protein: CSVLLPGQGNHEQYF.

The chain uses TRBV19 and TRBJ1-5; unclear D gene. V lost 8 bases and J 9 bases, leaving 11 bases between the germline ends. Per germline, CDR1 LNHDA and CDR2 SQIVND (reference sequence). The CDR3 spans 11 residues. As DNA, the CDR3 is TGTGCCAGTGGATTTAGCACGCCCCAGCATTTT. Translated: CASGFSTPQHF.

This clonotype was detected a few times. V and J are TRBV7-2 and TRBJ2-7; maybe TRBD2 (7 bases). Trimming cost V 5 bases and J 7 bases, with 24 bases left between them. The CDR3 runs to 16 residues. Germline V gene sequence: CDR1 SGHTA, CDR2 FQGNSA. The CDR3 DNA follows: TGTGCCAGCAGCATACGGGGGGCGAGTCCCATGGGGGAGCAGTACTTC. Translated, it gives CASSIRGASPMGEQYF.